Below are 27 T cell receptor beta chains sequenced from a single sample in a study of OX40 agonist ivuxolimab in advanced cancers. Sequencing was performed with immunoSEQ multiplex PCR; in TCRdb, only in-frame clones are kept and a portion is missing. The profile shows tens of thousands of clones, just over 85% of them singletons. This specimen consisted of CD4+ or CD8+ T cells sorted from blood, obtained in a trial of the OX40 agonist ivuxolimab. Every receptor here comes from an adult with an advanced solid tumor such as melanoma, head and neck, liver or kidney cancer.

The chain carries TRBV30 and TRBJ1-5, with a tentative D call TRBD1 (6 bases). The CDR3 extends over 14 amino acids. Germline lookup yields CDR1 GTSNPN and CDR2 SVGIG (reference sequence). V lost 1 base to trimming and J lost 3 bases, with 10 bases between them. CDR3: CAWSGQADNQPQHF. DNA of the CDR3: TGTGCCTGGAGTGGACAGGCGGACAATCAGCCCCAGCATTTT.

In regard to this clone: This sample includes further DNA sequences coding for the same CDR3. V is TRBV19 and J is TRBJ2-2, with 8 bases fitting TRBD2. Trimming removed 8 bases from V and 4 bases from J; junction bases left unmatched: 6. From germline, CDR1 is LNHDA and CDR2 SQIVND (reference sequence). The CDR3 has 14 residues. This CDR3 is CASRSGSPTGELFF. As DNA, the CDR3 is TGTGCCAGTCGGAGCGGGAGTCCCACCGGGGAGCTGTTTTTT.

The chain couples TRBV28 to TRBJ2-1, with D unclear. Germline lookup yields CDR1 MDHEN and CDR2 SYDVKM. This CDR3 region has 18 residues. The V and J ends lost 3 bases and 0 bases respectively, with 18 bases between them. The DNA of the CDR3 is TGTGCCAGCAGTTTTGTATCTGTGGCGGCGGACTCCTACAATGAGCAGTTCTTC. This sequence encodes CASSFVSVAADSYNEQFF.

The chain employs TRBV7-2 and TRBJ2-7; D gene unclear. There are 14 residues in the CDR3. Per germline, CDR1 SGHTA and CDR2 FQGNSA. Trimming left V 5 bases short and J 0 bases short, with 11 bases between. The DNA of the CDR3 is TGTGCCAGCAGCGCCGACTGGGGCTCCTACGAGCAGTACTTC. It is translated as CASSADWGSYEQYF.

The chain links TRBV11-2 to TRBJ2-7; 10 positions match TRBD1. Germline V gene lookup returns CDR1 SGHAT and CDR2 FQNNGV. The CDR3 loop spans 15 amino acids. After removal of 0 bases from V and 3 bases from J, the junction contained 2 bases not matched to a gene. The CDR3 loop reads CASSLDGTGVYEQYF. For the CDR3, the DNA is TGTGCCAGCAGCTTAGATGGGACAGGGGTCTACGAGCAGTACTTC.

This chain joins TRBV28 and TRBJ1-5; D unresolved. The germline V gene encodes CDR1 MDHEN and CDR2 SYDVKM. The ends were cut back, 2 bases at V and 6 bases at J, with 11 bases in the middle. The CDR3 is 14 residues long. The CDR3 protein is CASSLVQAGQPQHF. The CDR3 DNA follows: TGTGCCAGCAGTTTAGTTCAGGCCGGTCAGCCCCAGCATTTT. Variable domain in full (rest from reference TRBV28 and TRBJ1-5): DVKVTQSSRYLVKRTGEKVFLECVQDMDHENMFWYRQDPGLGLRLIYFSYDVKMKEKGDIPEGYSVSREKKERFSLILESASTNQTSMYLCASSLVQAGQPQHFGDGTRLSIL.

V is TRBV7-6 and J is TRBJ2-7; 7 bases line up with TRBD1. The CDR3 contains 14 residues. Trimming removed 5 bases from V and 3 bases from J; junction bases left unmatched: 7. Germline V gives CDR1 SGHVS, CDR2 FNYEAQ. The CDR3 region is CASSPMTGNYEQYF. The DNA for the CDR3 is TGTGCCAGCAGCCCTATGACAGGGAACTACGAGCAGTACTTC.

The chain uses TRBV30 and TRBJ2-1, with 11 bases identical to TRBD2. The germline gives CDR1 GTSNPN, CDR2 SVGIG (reference sequence). The CDR3 sequence is 15 residues long. The V and J ends lost 2 bases and 4 bases, in that order; junction bases with no gene match: 4. DNA of the CDR3: TGTGCCTGGAGTCGACTAGCGGGAACGTACAATGAGCAGTTCTTC. Protein sequence: CAWSRLAGTYNEQFF.

V is TRBV7-2 and J is TRBJ2-5, with 8 nucleotides matching TRBD1. Germline V gene lookup returns CDR1 SGHTA and CDR2 FQGNSA. The CDR3 sequence is 13 residues long. The V gene end was trimmed by 5 bases and the J gene end by 5 bases; junction bases not matched to a gene: 4. CDR3 residues: CASSHRGLETQYF. CDR3 nucleotide sequence: TGTGCCAGCAGCCACAGGGGGTTGGAGACCCAGTACTTC.

This chain uses TRBV9 with TRBJ2-7, with D unresolved. CDR1 and CDR2 from the germline V gene are SGDLS and YYNGEE. V lost 4 bases to trimming and J lost 11 bases, with 25 bases between them. CDR3 length: 15 amino acids. The DNA of the CDR3 is TGTGCCAGCAGCCCCAGTAGTAGTTGGGCCCCGGTAAAGTACTTC. Translation: CASSPSSSWAPVKYF.

The table lists this clone with a count of one. The chain has TRBV5-4 and TRBJ1-3, with 7 bases that match TRBD1. CDR3 length: 16 residues. The junction had 7 bases not matched to a gene; V was cut back by 4 bases and J by 0 bases. Germline CDR1 and CDR2: SGHNT and YYREEE (reference sequence). CDR3 amino acids: CASSTRGGFSGNTIYF. The CDR3 DNA is TGTGCCAGCAGCACCAGGGGGGGCTTCTCTGGAAACACCATATATTTT.

Only one count was recorded for this clone. In DNA, the CDR3 is TGTGCCAGCACAACACCGGGTGCTCGTTCTTCCGGGGAGCTGTTTTTT. It yields the protein CASTTPGARSSGELFF. The V call is TRBV28, the J call TRBJ2-2; unclear D gene. Between the trimmed V and J ends, which lost 7 bases and 6 bases, there was a span of 21 bases. This CDR3 spans 16 amino acids. In germline, CDR1 is MDHEN, CDR2 SYDVKM.

The chain combines TRBV11-3 with TRBJ2-5; 16 bases match TRBD2. This CDR3 has 17 residues. With 5 bases clipped from V and 5 bases from J, the junction kept 8 bases outside the gene matches. Germline V lookup: CDR1 SGHNT, CDR2 YENEEA. The CDR3 DNA is TGTGCCAGCAGCCCCGCCGGGACTAGCGGGAGGGGGGAGACCCAGTACTTC. This sequence encodes CASSPAGTSGRGETQYF.

The CDR3 loop is CASSSTTKTTDTQYF. As DNA, the CDR3 is TGTGCCAGCAGTTCTACGACAAAGACCACAGATACGCAGTATTTT. The rearrangement uses TRBV6-6 and TRBJ2-3; D is unclear. The V gene lost 4 bases and the J gene lost 2 bases, with 13 bases spanning the gap. Germline values: CDR1 MNHNY, CDR2 SVGAGI (reference sequence). The length of the CDR3 is 15 residues.

In its sample, this clone was seen once. The CDR3 is CASRRGVGNQPQHF. The CDR3, as DNA: TGTGCCAGCAGGCGGGGAGTAGGCAATCAGCCCCAGCATTTT. V and J are TRBV6-5 and TRBJ1-5; D remains ambiguous. This CDR3 comprises 14 residues. V was clipped by 6 bases and J by 2 bases, with 11 bases between them. Germline CDR1 reads MNHEY; CDR2 reads SVGAGI.

The V and J genes are TRBV21-1 and TRBJ2-3; the D call of TRBD2 is as the table states it, not checked on the DNA. TRBV21-1 is recorded as a pseudogene. This CDR3 is built from 17 residues. This CDR3 reads CASSEHRSGRALDTQYF. The CDR3 DNA follows: TGTGCCAGCAGCGAACATCGGAGCGGGAGGGCCTTGGATACGCAGTATTTT.

This chain uses TRBV28 with TRBJ2-3; D ambiguous. This CDR3 is built from 13 residues. CDR1 and CDR2 from the germline V gene are MDHEN and SYDVKM. Trimming removed 5 bases at V and 11 bases at J, with 17 bases between. The CDR3, as DNA: TGTGCCAGCAGTCGTATCTTGCCGCCTGGGCAGTATTTT. It specifies CASSRILPPGQYF.

The V and J genes are TRBV5-1 and TRBJ2-5; possibly TRBD1 for D (8 bases). The CDR3 runs to 14 residues. Germline CDR1 reads SGHRS; CDR2 reads YFSETQ. Trimming shortened V by 1 base and J by 5 bases, and 12 bases separated the two germline ends. The CDR3 DNA is TGCGCCAGCAGCTTGACAGGGGGGGAGGAGACCCAGTACTTC. Protein sequence: CASSLTGGEETQYF.

This chain connects TRBV6-5 to TRBJ2-7; 7 bases agree with TRBD2. The germline gives CDR1 MNHEY, CDR2 SVGAGI. V shed 6 bases and J 6 bases; nucleotides not matched to a gene: 11. The CDR3 runs to 14 residues. CDR3 sequence reads: CASRPPGLTSEQYF. The CDR3 DNA is TGTGCCAGCAGACCACCGGGACTAACCAGCGAGCAGTACTTC.

The gene calls are TRBV5-1 and TRBJ2-5; D possibly uses TRBD1 or TRBD2 (5 bases each). V lost 3 bases to trimming and J lost 5 bases, with 14 bases between them. The CDR3 has 14 amino acids. Germline CDR1 and CDR2: SGHRS and YFSETQ. The CDR3 sequence: CASSSSGSGETQYF. The CDR3 DNA follows: TGCGCCAGCAGCTCTTCAGGGAGTGGGGAGACCCAGTACTTC.

V is TRBV6-5 and J is TRBJ2-2, with 11 bases identical to TRBD1. The CDR3 contains 15 residues. Germline V CDR1 and CDR2: MNHEY, SVGAGI. The trim removed 6 bases at V and 3 bases at J, leaving 3 bases unmatched. CDR3 sequence (DNA): TGTGCCAGCAGCCTGGGACAGGGGGACACCGGGGAGCTGTTTTTT. Protein sequence: CASSLGQGDTGELFF.

The chain joins TRBV10-2 to TRBJ2-3; 9 nucleotides agree with TRBD2. The V gene end was trimmed by 3 bases and the J gene end by 3 bases; junction bases not matched to a gene: 4. The CDR3 has 15 residues. The germline CDR1 and CDR2 sequences are WSHSY and SAAADI. Here the CDR3 reads CASSDITSGTDTQYF. In DNA form, the CDR3 reads TGCGCCAGCAGTGACATTACTAGCGGGACAGATACGCAGTATTTT.

V and J are TRBV6-5 and TRBJ1-1; no clear D gene. The ends were cut back, 0 bases at V and 2 bases at J, with 10 bases in the middle. The CDR3 spans 15 residues. Germline CDR1 MNHEY, CDR2 SVGAGI. CDR3 bases: TGTGCCAGCAGTTACTCTGCGGCGGGAAACACTGAAGCTTTCTTT. It specifies CASSYSAAGNTEAFF.

The chain recombines TRBV6-1 with TRBJ2-7; tentatively, D is TRBD2 (6 bases). Trimming stripped 6 bases from V and 3 bases from J, with 15 bases between. This CDR3 has 14 residues. CDR1 and CDR2 from the germline V gene are MNHNS and SASEGT. As DNA, the CDR3 is TGTGCCAGCAGCCGTAGTGTTAGCGGCTACGAGCAGTACTTC. Its protein is CASSRSVSGYEQYF.

This chain uses TRBV28 with TRBJ2-7, with a possible D match to TRBD2 (5 bases). This CDR3 comprises 15 residues. V shed 7 bases and J shed 1 base, with 17 bases lying between them. Germline V gives CDR1 MDHEN, CDR2 SYDVKM. CDR3 in amino acids: CASITSPTRSYEQYF. CDR3 nucleotide sequence: TGTGCCAGCATAACCTCTCCCACTAGATCCTACGAGCAGTACTTC.

The rearrangement joins TRBV10-3 to TRBJ1-2; unclear D gene. The CDR3 has 13 residues. Germline V CDR1 and CDR2: ENHRY, SYGVKD. V lost 3 bases and J 2 bases, leaving 7 bases between the germline ends. CDR3 region: CAISDTENYGYTF. In DNA, the CDR3 is TGTGCCATCAGTGACACGGAGAACTATGGCTACACCTTC.

V and J are TRBV7-9 and TRBJ1-2; possibly TRBD1 for D (5 bases). Germline V CDR1 and CDR2: SEHNR, FQNEAQ (reference sequence). Trimming stripped 2 bases from V and 2 bases from J, with 9 bases between. This CDR3 spans 14 amino acids. CDR3 in DNA: TGTGCCAGCAGCTTATCCGGGACCAACTATGGCTACACCTTC. It translates to CASSLSGTNYGYTF.